This T cell receptor beta chain is drawn from a study of PD-L1 blockade in urothelial cancer. This CDR3 is 18 amino acids long. V dropped 5 bases and J dropped 3 bases, with 22 bases sitting between them. In germline, CDR1 is SGHVS, CDR2 FQNEAQ. The method was immunoSEQ multiplex PCR; TCRdb's version includes in-frame clones alone and lacks a portion of them. The sample shows 130,000 or so clones, about four fifths of them seen only once. Time point: pretreatment peripheral blood. The patients' disease, urothelial carcinoma, was locally advanced or metastatic. This chain links TRBV7-8 with TRBJ2-2, with D perhaps matching TRBD1 (6 bases). Material: PBMCs, obtained around atezolizumab (anti-PD-L1) treatment. This TCR was sampled from a man in his forties or fifties with urothelial cancer. CDR3 residues: CASSLENDRHLYTGELFF. The CDR3 nucleotides are TGTGCCAGCAGCCTAGAGAATGACAGGCACCTCTACACCGGGGAGCTGTTTTTT.